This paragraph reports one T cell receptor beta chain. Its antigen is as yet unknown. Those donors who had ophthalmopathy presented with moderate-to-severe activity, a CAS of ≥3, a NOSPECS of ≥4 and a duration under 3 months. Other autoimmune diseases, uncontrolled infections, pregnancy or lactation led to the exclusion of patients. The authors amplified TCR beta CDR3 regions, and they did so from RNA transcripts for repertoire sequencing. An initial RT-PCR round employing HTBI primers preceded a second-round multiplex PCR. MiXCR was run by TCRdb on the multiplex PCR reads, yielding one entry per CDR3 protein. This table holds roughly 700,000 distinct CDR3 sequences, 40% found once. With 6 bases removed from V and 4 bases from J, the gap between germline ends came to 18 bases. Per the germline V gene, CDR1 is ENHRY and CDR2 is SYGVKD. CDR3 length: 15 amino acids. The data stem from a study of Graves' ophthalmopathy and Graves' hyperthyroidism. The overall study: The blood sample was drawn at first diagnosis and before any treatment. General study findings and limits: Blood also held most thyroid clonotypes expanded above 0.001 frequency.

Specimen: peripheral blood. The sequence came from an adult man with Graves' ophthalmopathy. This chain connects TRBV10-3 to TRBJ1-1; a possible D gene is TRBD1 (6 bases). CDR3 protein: CAIRSAGTSGTEAFF. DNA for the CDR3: TGTGCCATCAGGTCTGCCGGGACATCAGGCACTGAAGCTTTCTTT.